This T cell receptor beta chain derives from a study of beta chain features in type 1 diabetes. Broader study findings: Type 1 diabetes patients showed fewer insertions and more deletions at VDJ junctions.

This clone was seen a handful of times. Its antigen is currently unknown. The length of the CDR3 is 16 residues. Germline lookup yields CDR1 SGDLS and CDR2 YYNGEE. The V gene end was trimmed by 2 bases and the J gene end by 1 base; junction bases not matched to a gene: 8. TCRB transcripts that were expressed got sequenced, as all of the isolated RNA had been reverse transcribed. Some clones are missing from TCRdb's copy, which holds only in-frame ones; the method was immunoSEQ multiplex PCR. The table records about 350,000 clones, less than 20% of them present only once. The sequence came from a woman aged 18-35 years in good health. Material for sequencing was naive CD4+ T cells from blood. The chain links TRBV9 to TRBJ1-2; 7 bases map to TRBD1. The CDR3 sequence: CASSVGAGGLNYGYTF. The CDR3 DNA sequence: TGTGCCAGCAGCGTTGGGGCAGGGGGACTTAACTATGGCTACACCTTC.